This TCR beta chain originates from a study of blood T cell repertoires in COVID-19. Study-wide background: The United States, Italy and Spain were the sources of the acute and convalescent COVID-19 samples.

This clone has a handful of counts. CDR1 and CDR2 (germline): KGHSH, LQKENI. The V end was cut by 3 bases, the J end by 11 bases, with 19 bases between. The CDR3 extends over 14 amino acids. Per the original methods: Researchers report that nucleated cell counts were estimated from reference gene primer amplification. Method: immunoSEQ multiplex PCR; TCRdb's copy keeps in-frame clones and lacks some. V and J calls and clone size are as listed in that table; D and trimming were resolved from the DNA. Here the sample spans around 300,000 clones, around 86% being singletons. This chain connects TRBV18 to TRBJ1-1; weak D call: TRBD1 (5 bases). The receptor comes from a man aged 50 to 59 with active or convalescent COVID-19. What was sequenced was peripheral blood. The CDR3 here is CASSPSVDTVDAFF. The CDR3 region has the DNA TGTGCCAGCTCACCCTCAGTGGACACCGTGGATGCTTTCTTT.